A single sample is the source of the 22 T cell receptor beta chains below, sequenced in a study of T-cell reconstitution after alpha-beta-depleted transplantation in children (dated by TCRdb to 2016 to 2017). To prepare the library, PCR was applied. Sequencing relied on an Illumina HiSeq 2500. TCR library preparation used molecular barcoding, with unique molecular identifiers applied to normalize quantification of the TCRbeta repertoire. Using fastp trimming at Q25 and MiXCR clonotype assembly, TCRdb reanalyzed the public sequencing data and kept in-frame beta chains. Each record represents a unique CDR3 protein, reported with the most common genes and DNA among its rows. A total of some 240,000 distinct CDR3 sequences appear in this sample, approximately 9.8% of them only once. The ten largest clones take up over 4.5% of the sample. Sequencing was performed on PBMCs from the stem cell graft donor, taken from the stem cell graft. These receptor sequences come from a human donor who donated a stem cell graft to a child with SCID.

V and J are TRBV7-9 and TRBJ2-2; no clear D gene. With 6 bases removed from V and 2 bases from J, the gap between germline ends came to 13 bases. The CDR3 is made up of 15 amino acids. Germline CDR1 reads SEHNR; CDR2 reads FQNEAQ (reference sequence). The CDR3 here is CASSPARINTGELFF. As DNA, the CDR3 is TGTGCCAGCAGTCCCGCGAGAATTAACACCGGGGAGCTGTTTTTT. Supplemented by reference TRBV7-9 and TRBJ2-2, the full variable domain reads DTGVSQNPRHKITKRGQNVTFRCDPISEHNRLYWYRQTLGQGPEFLTYFQNEAQLEKSRLLSDRFSAERPKGSFSTLEIQRTEQGDSAMYLCASSPARINTGELFFGEGSRLTVL.

This clonotype was counted at least ten times. The chain couples TRBV5-1 to TRBJ2-2; D may correspond to TRBD1 or TRBD2 (5 bases each). V dropped 2 bases and J dropped 6 bases, with 17 bases sitting between them. The germline V gene has CDR1 SGHRS and CDR2 YFSETQ. The CDR3 extends over 16 amino acids. CDR3 coding DNA: TGCGCCAGCAGCTTCTCCGGGACGGAACGGGCCGGGGAGCTGTTTTTT. This gives the protein CASSFSGTERAGELFF.

The table lists this clonotype with a few counts. This rearrangement joins TRBV7-9 to TRBJ2-1; a possible D gene is TRBD2 (5 bases). The germline CDR1 and CDR2 sequences are SEHNR and FQNEAQ (reference sequence). Trimming left V 6 bases short and J 8 bases short, with 14 bases between. This CDR3 has 13 amino acids. The CDR3 protein is CASSLLSVDEQFF. The CDR3 DNA reads as TGTGCCAGCAGTTTACTTAGCGTCGATGAGCAGTTCTTC.

J is TRBJ2-1 and V is TRBV5-1; possible D gene TRBD2, 6 bases. Germline CDR1 is SGHRS and CDR2 is YFSETQ. The V end lost 3 bases, the J end lost 5 bases, and 15 bases lay between the germline ends. CDR3 length: 15 amino acids. The CDR3 DNA reads TGCGCCAGCAGCTACCAACTCGGGACTGACAATGAGCAGTTCTTC. It specifies CASSYQLGTDNEQFF. Full variable domain (rest looked up from reference TRBV5-1 and TRBJ2-1): KAGVTQTPRYLIKTRGQQVTLSCSPISGHRSVSWYQQTPGQGLQFLFEYFSETQRNKGNFPGRFSGRQFSNSRSEMNVSTLELGDSALYLCASSYQLGTDNEQFFGPGTRLTVL.

This clonotype was recorded at least ten times. The chain is built from TRBV29-1 and TRBJ2-7; 11 nucleotides align to TRBD1. The CDR3 extends over 14 amino acids. Germline V lookup: CDR1 SQVTM, CDR2 ANQGSEA. Germline trimming cut 0 bases from V and 4 bases from J; bases unmatched to any gene: 2. The CDR3 is CSVEDRDRGYEQYF. The CDR3 bases are TGCAGCGTTGAAGATAGGGACAGGGGGTACGAGCAGTACTTC.

This clonotype came up a few times. The CDR3 here is CATESGLMGGYTF. The CDR3 DNA sequence: TGTGCCACCGAATCAGGGTTGATGGGTGGCTACACCTTC. The V call is TRBV6-6, the J call TRBJ1-2; D might be TRBD1 (5 bases). The V end was cut by 10 bases, the J end by 7 bases, with 19 bases between. The CDR3 length is 13 residues. The germline V gene encodes CDR1 MNHNY and CDR2 SVGAGI (reference sequence).

Turning to this clonotype: Possible read error: a much larger clone is one base away. The CDR3 ends on some other residue instead of the conserved phenylalanine or tryptophan, so this is likely a read error. The chain uses TRBV3-1 and TRBJ2-7; TRBD1 matches 11 bases. The V segment lost 3 bases and the J segment 4 bases; nucleotides outside the gene matches: 5. CDR1 LGHDT and CDR2 YNNKEL come from the germline V gene (reference sequence). CDR3 length: 15 residues. CDR3 region: CASSQGTGGPYEQYL. For the CDR3, the DNA is TGTGCCAGCAGCCAGGGGACAGGGGGACCGTACGAGCAGTACTTA.

This clonotype was picked up many times. The chain has TRBV5-1 and TRBJ1-1; 9 nucleotides match TRBD1. The CDR3 sequence is 16 residues long. Unmatched junction bases numbered 11, after V lost 4 bases and J lost 4 bases. CDR1 and CDR2 from the germline V gene are SGHRS and YFSETQ. The CDR3 DNA reads TGCGCCAGCAGCCCCGCGGGACAGGGAGGTGGCACTGAAGCTTTCTTT. It codes for CASSPAGQGGGTEAFF.

There are many counts of this clonotype. The genes are TRBV7-2 and TRBJ1-6; 8 bases align to TRBD1. V dropped 5 bases and J dropped 7; count of bases not matched to a gene: 4. CDR1 is SGHTA, CDR2 FQGNSA, per germline. This CDR3 spans 14 amino acids. DNA of the CDR3: TGTGCCAGCAGCCAGGACAGGGCCAATTCACCCCTCCACTTT. Protein: CASSQDRANSPLHF.

There are many counts of this clonotype. The chain carries TRBV20-1 and TRBJ1-1; TRBD1 is a possible D gene (5 bases). CDR1 DFQATT and CDR2 SNEGSKA come from the germline V gene (reference sequence). The CDR3 extends over 14 amino acids. V was trimmed by 3 bases and J by 1 base, leaving 12 bases between them. The CDR3 DNA is TGCAGTGCTAGGGTAACAGGTGGGAACACTGAAGCTTTCTTT. It translates to CSARVTGGNTEAFF.

This clonotype was seen repeatedly, ten times or more. Given the absence of the conserved phenylalanine or tryptophan at the CDR3 end, a read error is likely. The DNA is left out, because the CDR3 cannot be placed on it with certainty; the CDR3 is given as TCRdb lists it. V gene TRBV21-1 combines with J gene TRBJ1-1. TRBV21-1 is a known pseudogene. Termini included, the CDR3 measures 13 amino acids. The CDR3: CASSTRDLRSSRI.

This clonotype was counted only a few times. The chain couples TRBV12-3 or TRBV12-4 to TRBJ2-3, with 10 nucleotides matching TRBD2. J was trimmed by 5 bases and V by 7 bases; bases with no gene match: 9. The CDR3 runs to 15 residues. CDR3 bases: TGTGCCAGCACCCGGGGGACTAGCGTTTTAGATACGCAGTATTTT. Residues: CASTRGTSVLDTQYF.

This clonotype was seen many times. This rearrangement joins TRBV20-1 to TRBJ1-4, with TRBD1 matching 7 bases. CDR1 is DFQATT and CDR2 is SNEGSKA in the germline V gene (reference sequence). The CDR3 totals 12 residues. After removal of 4 bases from V and 5 bases from J, the junction contained 1 base not matched to a gene. Written as DNA, the CDR3 is TGCAGTGCTAAGGACAGGAATGAAAAACTGTTTTTT. Its protein is CSAKDRNEKLFF.

At least ten counts were recorded for this clonotype. The chain uses TRBV20-1 and TRBJ1-6, with TRBD1 as a possible D gene (6 bases). The CDR3 consists of 17 residues. V lost 2 bases and J lost 9, with 23 bases in between. Germline V gene data show CDR1 as DFQATT and CDR2 as SNEGSKA (reference sequence). In nucleotides, the CDR3 is TGCAGTGCTAGAATTCTACCTCTAGAGGGGGTAACTTCACCCCTCCACTTT. Protein product: CSARILPLEGVTSPLHF.

This clonotype was seen at least ten times. This chain joins TRBV7-9 and TRBJ2-5, with 11 nucleotides matching TRBD1. Germline-derived CDR1 and CDR2 are SEHNR and FQNEAQ (reference sequence). The CDR3 is 14 residues long. With V trimmed by 4 bases and J by 9 bases, 7 bases remained unmatched. Here the CDR3 DNA reads TGTGCCAGCAGCTGGGACAGGGGGGTCAGTCCCCAGTACTTC. Encoded protein: CASSWDRGVSPQYF.

Ten or more counts support this clonotype. V is TRBV11-1 and J is TRBJ2-2, with D possibly being TRBD1 (6 bases). Germline V gene sequence: CDR1 SGHAT, CDR2 FQDESV (reference sequence). V shed 5 bases and J shed 6 bases, with 13 bases lying between them. The CDR3 has 14 amino acids. CDR3 sequence reads: CASSAGPGAGELFF. The CDR3, as DNA: TGTGCCAGCAGCGCGGGTCCAGGGGCCGGGGAGCTGTTTTTT.

As concerns this clonotype: This could be a read error, since a much larger clone is one nucleotide away. This chain connects TRBV5-6 to TRBJ1-2; perhaps TRBD1 as D (5 bases). Germline CDR1 SGHDT, CDR2 YYEEEE. This CDR3 contains 13 residues. V lost 8 bases to trimming and J lost 4 bases, with 15 bases between them. The chain's CDR3 is CARSPGLFYGYTF. The CDR3 DNA sequence: TGTGCCAGGAGCCCGGGACTCTTCTATGGCTACACCTTC.

This clonotype was seen repeatedly, ten times or more. The V and J genes are TRBV7-2 and TRBJ2-7, with 9 bases that match TRBD1. The trim removed 3 bases at V and 3 bases at J, leaving 6 bases unmatched. Germline CDR1 and CDR2: SGHTA and FQGNSA. The length of the CDR3 is 15 residues. The CDR3 loop is CASSLQQGAFYEQYF. The DNA of the CDR3 is TGTGCCAGCAGCTTGCAACAGGGGGCTTTCTACGAGCAGTACTTC.

This clonotype came up many times. The genes are TRBV29-1 and TRBJ2-2, with 7 bases matching TRBD1. V dropped 3 bases and J dropped 7; count of bases not matched to a gene: 5. Germline V CDR1 and CDR2: SQVTM, ANQGSEA. This CDR3 spans 13 amino acids. CDR3 loop: CSVDRGLNGELFF. CDR3 nucleotides: TGCAGCGTTGACAGGGGGTTGAACGGGGAGCTGTTTTTT.

This clonotype was seen ten or more times. In DNA, the CDR3 is TGCAGTGCTAGCCAACCGCTAGGGGGCACAGATACGCAGTATTTT. This codes for CSASQPLGGTDTQYF. The chain combines TRBV20-1 with TRBJ2-3, with D maybe TRBD1 (5 bases). CDR1 and CDR2 (germline): DFQATT, SNEGSKA (reference sequence). The CDR3 has 15 residues. Trimming cost V 3 bases and J 1 base, with 14 bases left between them.

This clonotype was seen more than once but under ten times. V gene TRBV11-2 combines with J gene TRBJ2-5; 9 bases are shared with TRBD1. V lost 0 bases and J lost 7; bases outside the gene matches: 12. The germline V gene encodes CDR1 SGHAT and CDR2 FQNNGV. CDR3 length equals 17 residues. The CDR3 reads CASSLESRTGAWATQYF. The CDR3 DNA sequence: TGTGCCAGCAGCTTAGAGTCACGGACAGGGGCGTGGGCGACCCAGTACTTC.

This clonotype was seen a few times. This rearrangement joins TRBV12-3 or TRBV12-4 to TRBJ2-5, with TRBD1 identical over 9 bases. V trimming: 7 bases; J trimming: 1 base; junction bases outside the gene matches: 16. The CDR3 length is 18 residues. CDR3 DNA: TGTGCCAGCACCAACACAAACAGGGGGCGGAAGGGCCAAGAGACCCAGTACTTC. This codes for CASTNTNRGRKGQETQYF.